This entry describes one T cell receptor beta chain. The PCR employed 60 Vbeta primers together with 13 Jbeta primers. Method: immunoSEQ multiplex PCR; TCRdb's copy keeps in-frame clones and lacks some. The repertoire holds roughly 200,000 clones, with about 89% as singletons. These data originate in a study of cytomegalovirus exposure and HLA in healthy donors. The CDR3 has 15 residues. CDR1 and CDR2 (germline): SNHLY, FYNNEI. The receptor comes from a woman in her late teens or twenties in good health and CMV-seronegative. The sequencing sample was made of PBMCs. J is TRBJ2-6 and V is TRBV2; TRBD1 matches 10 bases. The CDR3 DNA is TGTGCGGGAAGGACAGGGGGCTCTGGGGCCAACGTCCTGACTTTC. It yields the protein CAGRTGGSGANVLTF.